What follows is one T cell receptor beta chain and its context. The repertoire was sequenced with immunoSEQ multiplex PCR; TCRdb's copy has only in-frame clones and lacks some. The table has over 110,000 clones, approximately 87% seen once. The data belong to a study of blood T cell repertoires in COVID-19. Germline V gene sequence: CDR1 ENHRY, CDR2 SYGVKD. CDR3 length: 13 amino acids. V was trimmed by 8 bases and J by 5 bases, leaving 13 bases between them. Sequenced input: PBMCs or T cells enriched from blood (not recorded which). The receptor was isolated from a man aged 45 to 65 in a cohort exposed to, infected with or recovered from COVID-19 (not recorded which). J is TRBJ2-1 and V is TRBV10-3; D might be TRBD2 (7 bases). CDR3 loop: CAIRGGADNEQFF. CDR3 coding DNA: TGTGCCATCCGAGGGGGGGCGGACAATGAGCAGTTCTTC.